The subject of this entry is one T cell receptor beta chain. This CDR3 has 15 residues. Per the germline V gene, CDR1 is LNHDA and CDR2 is SQIVND (reference sequence). The V end lost 5 bases, the J end lost 1 base, and 12 bases lay between the germline ends. These data are taken from a study of T cells after yellow fever vaccination. Study-wide context: The fractions with low cell numbers were processed using SMART-Seq v4 Ultra Low Input.

In making TCR cDNA, 5'RACE template switching added a universal primer site and UMIs to it. From the 5' RACE reads, TCRdb called clonotypes with MiXCR, one entry per CDR3 protein. Counted here are some 290,000 distinct CDR3 sequences, approximately 12% occurring once; the ten biggest clones make up around 3.2%. The sequenced sample was CD4+ T cells sorted from PBMCs, obtained 45 days after the yellow fever booster vaccination. This TCR was sampled from a man younger than 35 who received the YFV17D yellow fever vaccine. The gene calls are TRBV19 and TRBJ1-5; no reliable D call. CDR3: CASSATPGSNQPQHF. CDR3 sequence (DNA): TGTGCCAGTAGTGCCACCCCCGGGAGCAATCAGCCCCAGCATTTT.